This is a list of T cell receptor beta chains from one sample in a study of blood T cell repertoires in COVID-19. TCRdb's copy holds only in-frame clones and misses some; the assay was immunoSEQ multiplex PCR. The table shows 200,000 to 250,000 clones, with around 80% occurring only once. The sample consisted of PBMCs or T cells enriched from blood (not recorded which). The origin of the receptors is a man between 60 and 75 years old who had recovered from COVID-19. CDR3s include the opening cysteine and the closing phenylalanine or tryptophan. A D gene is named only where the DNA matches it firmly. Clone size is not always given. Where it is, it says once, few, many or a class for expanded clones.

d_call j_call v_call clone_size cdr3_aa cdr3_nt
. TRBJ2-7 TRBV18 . CASSAAVSEQYF TGTGCCAGCTCAGCGGCGGTTTCCGAGCAGTACTTC
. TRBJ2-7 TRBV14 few CASSRGDSGPLEQYF TGTGCCAGCAGCCGAGGGGACTCAGGGCCCCTCGAGCAGTACTTC
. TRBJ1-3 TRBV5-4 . CASRPGPERDTIYF TGTGCCAGCAGACCGGGCCCCGAGAGGGACACCATATATTTT
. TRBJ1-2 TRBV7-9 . CASSPHAGSVAGYTF TGTGCCAGCAGCCCCCATGCGGGGTCCGTTGCTGGCTACACCTTC
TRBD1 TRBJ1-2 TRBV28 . CASSLVRGEDYGYTF TGTGCCAGCAGTTTAGTCAGGGGGGAAGACTATGGCTACACCTTC
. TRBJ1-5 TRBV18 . CASSAAGNQPQHF TGTGCCAGCTCAGCGGCGGGGAATCAGCCCCAGCATTTT
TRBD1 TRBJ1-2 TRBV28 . CASSPIGQGAPGYGYTF TGTGCCAGCAGTCCCATAGGACAGGGGGCGCCCGGCTATGGCTACACCTTC
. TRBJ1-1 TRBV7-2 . CASSLSAMNTEAFF TGTGCCAGCAGCTTAAGCGCAATGAACACTGAAGCTTTCTTT
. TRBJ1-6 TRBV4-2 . CASSQDGLDSPLHF TGTGCCAGCAGCCAAGATGGTTTAGATTCACCCCTCCACTTT
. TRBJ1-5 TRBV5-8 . CASSLSRGRHSWGNQPQHF TGTGCCAGCAGCTTATCTAGGGGCAGGCACTCTTGGGGCAATCAGCCCCAGCATTTT
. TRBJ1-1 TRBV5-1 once CASSPPGRNTEAFF TGCGCCAGCAGCCCCCCCGGGAGGAACACTGAAGCTTTCTTT
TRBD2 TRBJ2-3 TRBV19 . CASSIALLSSGGPFTDTQYF TGTGCCAGTAGTATCGCACTTCTGTCTAGCGGGGGCCCATTCACAGATACGCAGTATTTT
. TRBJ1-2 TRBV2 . CASSGLGQGYGYTF TGTGCCAGCAGTGGACTAGGGCAGGGCTATGGCTACACCTTC
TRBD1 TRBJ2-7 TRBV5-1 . CASSLGDREFVNF TGCGCCAGCAGCTTGGGGGACAGGGAGTTCGTAAACTTC
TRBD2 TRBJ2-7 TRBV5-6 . CASSFSRSSGESYEQYF TGTGCCAGCAGCTTTAGCAGGTCTAGCGGGGAATCCTACGAGCAGTACTTC
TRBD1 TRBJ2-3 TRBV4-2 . CASSQPGQGPDTQYF TGTGCCAGCAGCCAACCGGGACAGGGCCCAGATACGCAGTATTTT
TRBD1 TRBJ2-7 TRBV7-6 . CASSRPGQGPYEQYF TGTGCCAGCAGCCGCCCGGGACAGGGGCCCTACGAGCAGTACTTC
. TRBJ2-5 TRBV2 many CASSPNVQETQYF TGTGCCAGCAGTCCTAATGTACAAGAGACCCAGTACTTC
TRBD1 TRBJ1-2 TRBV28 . CASSLRGQGDGYTF TGTGCCAGCAGTTTAAGGGGACAGGGGGATGGCTACACCTTC
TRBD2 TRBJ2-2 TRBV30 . CAWSVRGVDTGELFF TGTGCCTGGAGTGTACGGGGGGTCGACACCGGGGAGCTGTTTTTT
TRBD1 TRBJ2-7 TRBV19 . CASSSEGQGSYEQYF TGTGCCAGTAGTTCCGAGGGACAGGGTTCCTACGAGCAGTACTTC
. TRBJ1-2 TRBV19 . CASSIGGQFYGYTF TGTGCCAGTAGTATAGGAGGACAGTTCTATGGCTACACCTTC
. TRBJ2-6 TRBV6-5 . CASSYSSSSGANVLTF TGTGCCAGCAGTTACTCGAGTAGCTCTGGGGCCAACGTCCTGACTTTC
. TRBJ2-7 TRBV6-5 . CASSYNLGSSYEQYF TGTGCCAGCAGTTACAATCTAGGTAGCTCCTACGAGCAGTACTTC
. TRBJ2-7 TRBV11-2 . CATGLVSSYEQYF TGTGCAACAGGGCTAGTGAGCTCCTACGAGCAGTACTTC
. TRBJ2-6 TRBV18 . CASSFGYAAGANVLTF TGTGCCAGCTCATTCGGGTATGCTGCTGGGGCCAACGTCCTGACTTTC
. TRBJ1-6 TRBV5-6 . CASSLRGRGSPLHF TGTGCCAGCAGCTTAAGGGGTCGGGGGTCACCCCTCCACTTT
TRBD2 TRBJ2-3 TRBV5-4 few CASSPLAGGATDTQYF TGTGCCAGCAGCCCCCTAGCGGGGGGCGCTACAGATACGCAGTATTTT
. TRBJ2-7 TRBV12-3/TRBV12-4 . CASSPSHPYEQYF TGTGCCAGCAGCCCCAGTCACCCTTACGAGCAGTACTTC
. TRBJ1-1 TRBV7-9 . CASSITGRNTEAFF TGTGCCAGCAGCATTACAGGGCGGAACACTGAAGCTTTCTTT
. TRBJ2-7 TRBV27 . CASRAGASYEQYF TGTGCCAGCAGGGCAGGGGCCTCATACGAGCAGTACTTC
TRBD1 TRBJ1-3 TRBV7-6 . CASSSRDRGNTIYF TGTGCCAGCAGCTCACGGGACAGAGGAAACACCATATATTTT
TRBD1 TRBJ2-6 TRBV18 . CASSRDRGSSGANVLTF TGTGCCAGCTCACGGGACAGGGGAAGTTCTGGGGCCAACGTCCTGACTTTC
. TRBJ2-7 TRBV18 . CASSPPLENEQYF TGTGCCAGCTCACCACCGCTCGAGAACGAGCAGTACTTC
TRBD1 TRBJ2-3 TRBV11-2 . CASSWGRGQGTDTQYF TGTGCCAGCAGCTGGGGCAGGGGGCAAGGAACAGATACGCAGTATTTT
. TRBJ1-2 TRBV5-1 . CASSLTGSYGYTF TGCGCCAGCAGCTTAACAGGGTCCTATGGCTACACCTTC
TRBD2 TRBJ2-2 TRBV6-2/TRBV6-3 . CASSYPLLLAGGPNTGELFF TGTGCCAGCAGTTACCCGCTGTTACTAGCGGGGGGGCCGAACACCGGGGAGCTGTTTTTT
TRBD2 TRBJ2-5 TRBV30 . CAWRTSSETQYF TGTGCCTGGAGGACTAGCTCAGAGACCCAGTACTTC
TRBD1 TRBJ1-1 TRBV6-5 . CASSRQGSTEAFF TGTGCCAGCAGCCGACAGGGAAGCACTGAAGCTTTCTTT
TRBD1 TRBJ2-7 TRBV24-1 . CATRPTGGKDEQYF TGTGCCACCAGGCCGACAGGGGGCAAGGACGAGCAGTACTTC
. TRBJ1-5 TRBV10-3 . CAISESFDQPQHF TGTGCCATCAGTGAGTCGTTCGATCAGCCCCAGCATTTT
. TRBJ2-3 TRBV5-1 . CASSRRDSGTDTQYF TGCGCCAGCAGCCGCCGGGACTCAGGCACAGATACGCAGTATTTT
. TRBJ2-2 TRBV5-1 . CASSQTGTTGELFF TGCGCCAGCAGCCAGACAGGAACCACCGGGGAGCTGTTTTTT
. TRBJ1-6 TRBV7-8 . CASSLGRSSPLHF TGTGCCAGCAGCTTAGGGAGGAGTTCACCCCTCCACTTT
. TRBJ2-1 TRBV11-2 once CASRLPGLSYNEQFF TGTGCCAGCAGATTACCAGGGTTATCCTACAATGAGCAGTTCTTC
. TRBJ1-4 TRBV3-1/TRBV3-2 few CASSQFLPTNEKLFF TGTGCCAGCAGCCAATTCCTACCAACTAATGAAAAACTGTTTTTT